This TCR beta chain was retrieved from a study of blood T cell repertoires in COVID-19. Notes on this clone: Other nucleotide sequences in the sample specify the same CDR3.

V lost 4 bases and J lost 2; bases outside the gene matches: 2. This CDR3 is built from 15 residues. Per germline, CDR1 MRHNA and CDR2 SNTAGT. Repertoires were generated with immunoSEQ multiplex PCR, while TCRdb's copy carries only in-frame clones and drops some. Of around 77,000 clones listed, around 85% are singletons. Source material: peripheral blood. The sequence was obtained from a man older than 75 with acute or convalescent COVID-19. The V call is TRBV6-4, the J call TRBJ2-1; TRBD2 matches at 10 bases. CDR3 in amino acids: CASSVLAGTYNEQFF. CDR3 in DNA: TGTGCCAGCAGTGTACTAGCGGGGACCTACAATGAGCAGTTCTTC.